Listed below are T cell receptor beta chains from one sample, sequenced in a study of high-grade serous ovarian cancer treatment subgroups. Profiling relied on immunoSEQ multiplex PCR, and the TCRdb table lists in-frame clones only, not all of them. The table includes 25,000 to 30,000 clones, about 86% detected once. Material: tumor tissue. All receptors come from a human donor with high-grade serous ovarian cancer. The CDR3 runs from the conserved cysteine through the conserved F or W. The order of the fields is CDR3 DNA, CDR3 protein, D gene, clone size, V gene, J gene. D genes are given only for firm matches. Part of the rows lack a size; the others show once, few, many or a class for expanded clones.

CDR3 DNA: TGTGCCAGCAGCCCAGTACGCGGCCGATCCTACGAGCAGTACTTC
CDR3 protein: CASSPVRGRSYEQYF
D gene: -
clone size: -
V gene: TRBV7-2
J gene: TRBJ2-7

CDR3 DNA: TGTGCCAGCAGCGGACTAGGGGGCACTAATGAAAAACTGTTTTTT
CDR3 protein: CASSGLGGTNEKLFF
D gene: TRBD1
clone size: -
V gene: TRBV9
J gene: TRBJ1-4

CDR3 DNA: TGTGCCAGCAGCTTAGGGAACCAGGGGAACACTGAAGCTTTCTTT
CDR3 protein: CASSLGNQGNTEAFF
D gene: -
clone size: -
V gene: TRBV11-3
J gene: TRBJ1-1

CDR3 DNA: TGTGCCAGCAGCCCCAGGGGAACCTTACCCTACGAGCAGTACTTC
CDR3 protein: CASSPRGTLPYEQYF
D gene: -
clone size: -
V gene: TRBV27
J gene: TRBJ2-7

CDR3 DNA: TGTGCCAGCAGCTGGACTAGCGGGCAAGAGACCCAGTACTTC
CDR3 protein: CASSWTSGQETQYF
D gene: TRBD2
clone size: -
V gene: TRBV6-5
J gene: TRBJ2-5

CDR3 DNA: TGCGCCAGCAGCTTACAGGGCTCTGGGGACACCATATATTTT
CDR3 protein: CASSLQGSGDTIYF
D gene: -
clone size: -
V gene: TRBV5-1
J gene: TRBJ1-3

CDR3 DNA: TGTGCCAGCAGCATGACAGGGAGCGAAGAAAAACTGTTTTTT
CDR3 protein: CASSMTGSEEKLFF
D gene: TRBD1
clone size: -
V gene: TRBV27
J gene: TRBJ1-4

CDR3 DNA: TGTGCCAGCAGCATGGGAAGGGGTATCGCAACTAATGAAAAACTGTTTTTT
CDR3 protein: CASSMGRGIATNEKLFF
D gene: -
clone size: -
V gene: TRBV27
J gene: TRBJ1-4

CDR3 DNA: TGTGCCAGCAGCCAAGAATTCGGGACAGGTAAAAATCAGCCCCAGCATTTT
CDR3 protein: CASSQEFGTGKNQPQHF
D gene: TRBD1
clone size: -
V gene: TRBV4-2
J gene: TRBJ1-5

CDR3 DNA: TGTGCCAGCAGCCTGTCGACAGCTAGCAATCAGCCCCAGCATTTT
CDR3 protein: CASSLSTASNQPQHF
D gene: -
clone size: -
V gene: TRBV7-9
J gene: TRBJ1-5

CDR3 DNA: TGCGCCAGCAGCCAAGAACTAGCGGGAGGCTACAATGAGCAGTTCTTC
CDR3 protein: CASSQELAGGYNEQFF
D gene: TRBD2
clone size: -
V gene: TRBV4-1
J gene: TRBJ2-1

CDR3 DNA: TGTGCCAGCAGCCGCGGGGGGCGAAACTCACCCCTCCACTTT
CDR3 protein: CASSRGGRNSPLHF
D gene: -
clone size: -
V gene: TRBV14
J gene: TRBJ1-6

CDR3 DNA: TGTGCCAGCAGAAACCGAGCCACCTACGAGCAGTACTTC
CDR3 protein: CASRNRATYEQYF
D gene: -
clone size: once
V gene: TRBV6-5
J gene: TRBJ2-7

CDR3 DNA: TGCGCCAGCAGCCAACTAGCCCCTCCTTACAATGAGCAGTTCTTC
CDR3 protein: CASSQLAPPYNEQFF
D gene: -
clone size: -
V gene: TRBV5-1
J gene: TRBJ2-1

CDR3 DNA: TGTGCCAGCAGCTTAGCTGGGACTAGCGGGAGGGTTAGCAATGAGCAGTTCTTC
CDR3 protein: CASSLAGTSGRVSNEQFF
D gene: TRBD2
clone size: -
V gene: TRBV7-6
J gene: TRBJ2-1

CDR3 DNA: TGTGCCAGCAGTGGTGGGGGCGCAGGGAACACTGAAGCTTTCTTT
CDR3 protein: CASSGGGAGNTEAFF
D gene: -
clone size: -
V gene: TRBV2
J gene: TRBJ1-1

CDR3 DNA: TGTGCCAGCAGCCCCTGGTTCACTGAAGCTTTCTTT
CDR3 protein: CASSPWFTEAFF
D gene: -
clone size: few
V gene: TRBV9
J gene: TRBJ1-1

CDR3 DNA: TGTGCCTGGAGTTGGGGGAAGGTCAATGAGCAGTTCTTC
CDR3 protein: CAWSWGKVNEQFF
D gene: -
clone size: -
V gene: TRBV30
J gene: TRBJ2-1

CDR3 DNA: TGTGCCAGCAGGCCCGGGACGGGCTATGGCTACACCTTC
CDR3 protein: CASRPGTGYGYTF
D gene: -
clone size: -
V gene: TRBV28
J gene: TRBJ1-2

CDR3 DNA: TGCGCCAGCAGCCGACCGGGACAGGGACGTGAAAAACTGTTTTTT
CDR3 protein: CASSRPGQGREKLFF
D gene: TRBD1
clone size: -
V gene: TRBV10-2
J gene: TRBJ1-4

CDR3 DNA: TGTGCCAGCAGCTCCTACGGGGCTAGCCCTACCTACGAGCAGTACTTC
CDR3 protein: CASSSYGASPTYEQYF
D gene: -
clone size: -
V gene: TRBV28
J gene: TRBJ2-7

CDR3 DNA: TGTGCCAGCAGCACCAATGGACAGGGGGCAGCTCCGGCTTTCTTT
CDR3 protein: CASSTNGQGAAPAFF
D gene: TRBD1
clone size: -
V gene: TRBV7-9
J gene: TRBJ1-1

CDR3 DNA: TGTGCCAGCAGCCAAGGCTTCAGCGTTAACAATGAGCAGTTCTTC
CDR3 protein: CASSQGFSVNNEQFF
D gene: -
clone size: -
V gene: TRBV4-2
J gene: TRBJ2-1

CDR3 DNA: TGTGCCAGCAGCTTATGGGACAGGGATTATGGCTACACCTTC
CDR3 protein: CASSLWDRDYGYTF
D gene: TRBD1
clone size: -
V gene: TRBV7-3
J gene: TRBJ1-2

CDR3 DNA: TGTGCCAGCAGACCGACAGGGGGAGGCGGCTACACCTTC
CDR3 protein: CASRPTGGGGYTF
D gene: TRBD1
clone size: few
V gene: TRBV6-6
J gene: TRBJ1-2

CDR3 DNA: TGTGCCAGCAGTTTAGATAGGGGGTGGAACACTGAAGCTTTCTTT
CDR3 protein: CASSLDRGWNTEAFF
D gene: -
clone size: -
V gene: TRBV28
J gene: TRBJ1-1

CDR3 DNA: TGTGCCAGCAGCCTGACGAGTAGCGGTTACGACAATGAGCAGTTCTTC
CDR3 protein: CASSLTSSGYDNEQFF
D gene: -
clone size: -
V gene: TRBV11-3
J gene: TRBJ2-1

CDR3 DNA: TGTGCCAGCAGCTTAGCAGGGGGGAATGGCTACACCTTC
CDR3 protein: CASSLAGGNGYTF
D gene: TRBD1
clone size: -
V gene: TRBV11-2
J gene: TRBJ1-2

CDR3 DNA: TGCAGCGTTGATAGGGGGCTTCACACAGATACGCAGTATTTT
CDR3 protein: CSVDRGLHTDTQYF
D gene: TRBD1
clone size: once
V gene: TRBV29-1
J gene: TRBJ2-3

CDR3 DNA: TGCAGCGTTGAAGGGCGGGAGGCCTTGAATGAGCAGTTCTTC
CDR3 protein: CSVEGREALNEQFF
D gene: TRBD2
clone size: -
V gene: TRBV29-1
J gene: TRBJ2-1

CDR3 DNA: TGTGCCAGCAGTTCAATCACAGATACGCAGTATTTT
CDR3 protein: CASSSITDTQYF
D gene: -
clone size: -
V gene: TRBV27
J gene: TRBJ2-3

CDR3 DNA: TGTGCCAGCAGTCATATGGCGGGGTATGAGCAGTACTTC
CDR3 protein: CASSHMAGYEQYF
D gene: -
clone size: once
V gene: TRBV27
J gene: TRBJ2-7

CDR3 DNA: TGTGCCAGTGGACCTGGGGCCGTACAACCCCGGAGGGGCTACACCTTC
CDR3 protein: CASGPGAVQPRRGYTF
D gene: -
clone size: -
V gene: TRBV19
J gene: TRBJ1-2

CDR3 DNA: TGCAGCGCATTCGACGTCTCACGGGGCAATGAGCAGTTCTTC
CDR3 protein: CSAFDVSRGNEQFF
D gene: -
clone size: -
V gene: TRBV29-1
J gene: TRBJ2-1

CDR3 DNA: TGTGCCAGCAGCCTGCTAGCGGGAGAGTTCGACGAGCAGTACTTC
CDR3 protein: CASSLLAGEFDEQYF
D gene: TRBD2
clone size: -
V gene: TRBV7-2
J gene: TRBJ2-7

CDR3 DNA: TGCAGCGTTGAAGACCCAACAGGGCCTTCCTACAATGAGCAGTTCTTC
CDR3 protein: CSVEDPTGPSYNEQFF
D gene: -
clone size: once
V gene: TRBV29-1
J gene: TRBJ2-1

CDR3 DNA: TGTGCCAGCAGACGGGGCGGGGGCTACACCTTC
CDR3 protein: CASRRGGGYTF
D gene: -
clone size: -
V gene: TRBV6-5
J gene: TRBJ1-2

CDR3 DNA: TGTGCCAGCAGTGAACGGCAGGGCCGACCCCAGCATTTT
CDR3 protein: CASSERQGRPQHF
D gene: -
clone size: -
V gene: TRBV6-1
J gene: TRBJ1-5

CDR3 DNA: TGTGCCTGGAGCGAGACTAGCGGCTCCTACAATGAGCAGTTCTTC
CDR3 protein: CAWSETSGSYNEQFF
D gene: TRBD2
clone size: -
V gene: TRBV30
J gene: TRBJ2-1

CDR3 DNA: TGTGCCAGCGCGGGGACAGGGGCTGAGCAGTTCTTC
CDR3 protein: CASAGTGAEQFF
D gene: TRBD1
clone size: -
V gene: TRBV2
J gene: TRBJ2-1

CDR3 DNA: TGTGCCAGCTCCCCGGACAGGGGAGAGACCCAGTACTTC
CDR3 protein: CASSPDRGETQYF
D gene: TRBD1
clone size: -
V gene: TRBV5-4
J gene: TRBJ2-5

CDR3 DNA: TGCAGTGCTAGTATACCTTATACGCAGTATTTT
CDR3 protein: CSASIPYTQYF
D gene: -
clone size: -
V gene: TRBV20-1
J gene: TRBJ2-3

CDR3 DNA: TGTGCCAGCATGGGACAGGGCTACCATGAAGCTTTCTTT
CDR3 protein: CASMGQGYHEAFF
D gene: TRBD1
clone size: -
V gene: TRBV6-6
J gene: TRBJ1-1

CDR3 DNA: TGTGCCAGCAGGGTGGAACGGAACACCGGGGAGCTGTTTTTT
CDR3 protein: CASRVERNTGELFF
D gene: -
clone size: -
V gene: TRBV7-3
J gene: TRBJ2-2

CDR3 DNA: TGTGCCAGCAGCCCCGACAGAGGGACCCAGTACTTC
CDR3 protein: CASSPDRGTQYF
D gene: -
clone size: -
V gene: TRBV11-2
J gene: TRBJ2-5

CDR3 DNA: TGTGCCAGCAGCTTAGAGTTTGGGGGAAACGAGCAGTACTTC
CDR3 protein: CASSLEFGGNEQYF
D gene: -
clone size: few
V gene: TRBV7-9
J gene: TRBJ2-7

CDR3 DNA: TGTGCCAGCACCAAACAGGCCGGGGAGCTGTTTTTT
CDR3 protein: CASTKQAGELFF
D gene: -
clone size: -
V gene: TRBV6-1
J gene: TRBJ2-2

CDR3 DNA: TGCAGCGTTGAAAGGGGAGGAGTGGCTTTCTTT
CDR3 protein: CSVERGGVAFF
D gene: -
clone size: -
V gene: TRBV29-1
J gene: TRBJ1-1

CDR3 DNA: TGCGCCAGCAGCCAAGGGGTTAGCGGGAGTAGGTACAATGAGCAGTTCTTC
CDR3 protein: CASSQGVSGSRYNEQFF
D gene: TRBD2
clone size: -
V gene: TRBV4-1
J gene: TRBJ2-1

CDR3 DNA: TGTGCCAGCAGTGACGCCCCCAGGGACAGGAGTACCACTGAAGCTTTCTTT
CDR3 protein: CASSDAPRDRSTTEAFF
D gene: TRBD1
clone size: -
V gene: TRBV2
J gene: TRBJ1-1

CDR3 DNA: TGTGCCAGCAGTCAGGCACAGCAAGAGACCCAGTACTTC
CDR3 protein: CASSQAQQETQYF
D gene: -
clone size: -
V gene: TRBV6-6
J gene: TRBJ2-5

CDR3 DNA: TGCGCCAGCAGGCCCAGGACTAGCGGGAGAGATACGCAGTATTTT
CDR3 protein: CASRPRTSGRDTQYF
D gene: TRBD2
clone size: -
V gene: TRBV5-1
J gene: TRBJ2-3

CDR3 DNA: TGTGCCAGCAGCAAGAGGCTAGTGCCACAAAGTCGGGCCAACGTCCTGACTTTC
CDR3 protein: CASSKRLVPQSRANVLTF
D gene: -
clone size: -
V gene: TRBV7-7
J gene: TRBJ2-6

CDR3 DNA: TGTGCCATCAGTGAGGAAGCGGGAGCGAATGAGCAGTTCTTC
CDR3 protein: CAISEEAGANEQFF
D gene: TRBD2
clone size: -
V gene: TRBV10-3
J gene: TRBJ2-1

CDR3 DNA: TGTGCCAGCACCGCCCCGTCAGATGAGCAGTTCTTC
CDR3 protein: CASTAPSDEQFF
D gene: -
clone size: -
V gene: TRBV7-8
J gene: TRBJ2-1